A selection of T cell receptor beta chains follows, all from one sample in a study of OX40 agonist ivuxolimab in advanced cancers. The method was immunoSEQ multiplex PCR; TCRdb's version includes in-frame clones alone and lacks a portion of them. The sample lists roughly 60,000 clones; approximately 87% were seen once. The source was CD4+ or CD8+ T cells sorted from blood, collected in a trial of the OX40 agonist ivuxolimab. The receptors here all came from an adult with an advanced solid tumor such as melanoma, head and neck, liver or kidney cancer. The CDR3 runs from the conserved cysteine through the conserved F or W. A D gene is named only where the DNA matches it firmly. Clone size, where shown, is once, few, many, or a class for clones that have expanded.

J gene: TRBJ1-4; V gene: TRBV27; D gene: .; clone size: .; CDR3 DNA: TGTGCCAGCAGGTTCAGATCAACTAATGAAAAACTGTTTTTT; CDR3 protein: CASRFRSTNEKLFF
J gene: TRBJ2-5; V gene: TRBV12-5; D gene: TRBD1; clone size: few; CDR3 DNA: TGTGCTAGTGGTTTGACGCGTCCAGGGACAGCGTACCAAGAGACCCAGTACTTC; CDR3 protein: CASGLTRPGTAYQETQYF
J gene: TRBJ2-3; V gene: TRBV28; D gene: .; clone size: .; CDR3 DNA: TGTGCCAGCAGCCCGAGGGGCGGCGTTGATACGCAGTATTTT; CDR3 protein: CASSPRGGVDTQYF
J gene: TRBJ2-3; V gene: TRBV6-6; D gene: TRBD1; clone size: .; CDR3 DNA: TGCAGGGCGGCAGGGGGCGACACAGATACGCAGTATTTT; CDR3 protein: CRAAGGDTDTQYF
J gene: TRBJ2-7; V gene: TRBV18; D gene: TRBD1; clone size: once; CDR3 DNA: TGTGCCAGCTCACTAAGGGACAGCGAGCAGTACTTC; CDR3 protein: CASSLRDSEQYF
J gene: TRBJ1-1; V gene: TRBV28; D gene: .; clone size: .; CDR3 DNA: TGTGCCAGCAGCCCGTGGCCTATCGCTGAAGCTTTCTTT; CDR3 protein: CASSPWPIAEAFF
J gene: TRBJ2-7; V gene: TRBV28; D gene: .; clone size: .; CDR3 DNA: TGTGCCAGCAGCGTTGGTGGAGGGACAACCTACGAGCAGTACTTC; CDR3 protein: CASSVGGGTTYEQYF
J gene: TRBJ2-7; V gene: TRBV29-1; D gene: TRBD1; clone size: .; CDR3 DNA: TGCAGCGTTGAAGATGGGACAGGTGACTACGAGCAGTACTTC; CDR3 protein: CSVEDGTGDYEQYF
J gene: TRBJ2-2; V gene: TRBV7-2; D gene: .; clone size: .; CDR3 DNA: TGTGCCAGCAGCAGGGGGGCGGCCAGGGAGGCCGGGGAGCTGTTTTTT; CDR3 protein: CASSRGAAREAGELFF
J gene: TRBJ2-1; V gene: TRBV7-2; D gene: .; clone size: .; CDR3 DNA: TGTGCCAGCAGCTTAGGTTGGGGGCGTGCGGGGACCTACAATGAGCAGTTCTTC; CDR3 protein: CASSLGWGRAGTYNEQFF
J gene: TRBJ2-5; V gene: TRBV19; D gene: TRBD1; clone size: .; CDR3 DNA: TGTGCCAGTAACCCGGGGACAGGGGGCGCTTTTAGTTGGGAGACCCAGTACTTC; CDR3 protein: CASNPGTGGAFSWETQYF
J gene: TRBJ1-2; V gene: TRBV14; D gene: .; clone size: .; CDR3 DNA: TGTGCCAGCAGCCAAGAACAACAGGGAAGTGGCTACACCTTC; CDR3 protein: CASSQEQQGSGYTF
J gene: TRBJ2-1; V gene: TRBV7-3; D gene: TRBD2; clone size: .; CDR3 DNA: TGTGCCAGCAGCCGACAACTAGCGGGAGGGCCAATATCCTACAATGAGCAGTTCTTC; CDR3 protein: CASSRQLAGGPISYNEQFF
J gene: TRBJ1-2; V gene: TRBV5-4; D gene: TRBD1; clone size: .; CDR3 DNA: TGTGCCAGCAGCACAAACAGGGGCAATGGGTATGGCTACACCTTC; CDR3 protein: CASSTNRGNGYGYTF
J gene: TRBJ1-2; V gene: TRBV2; D gene: .; clone size: .; CDR3 DNA: TGTGCCAGCACCCCATTGGGCGGAGGCGCCTATGGCTACACCTTC; CDR3 protein: CASTPLGGGAYGYTF
J gene: TRBJ2-7; V gene: TRBV18; D gene: .; clone size: few; CDR3 DNA: TGTGCCAGCTCACCAGGGTCAGGTGAGAGGGAGCAGTACTTC; CDR3 protein: CASSPGSGEREQYF
J gene: TRBJ1-2; V gene: TRBV11-2; D gene: .; clone size: .; CDR3 DNA: TGTGCCAGCAGCGCCTACAAAGGAAACAGGGCTCCCTATGGCTACACCTTC; CDR3 protein: CASSAYKGNRAPYGYTF
J gene: TRBJ2-1; V gene: TRBV6-5; D gene: .; clone size: .; CDR3 DNA: TGTGCCAGCAGTCCGGGGTATGCTGAGCAGTTCTTC; CDR3 protein: CASSPGYAEQFF
J gene: TRBJ2-5; V gene: TRBV11-1; D gene: .; clone size: .; CDR3 DNA: TGTGCCAGCAGCTTTTACGGCAATAGCGAGGTGGGAGAGACCCAGTACTTC; CDR3 protein: CASSFYGNSEVGETQYF
J gene: TRBJ1-2; V gene: TRBV2; D gene: .; clone size: .; CDR3 DNA: TGTGCCAGCAGCCCCCAGTCAGGCTACACCTTC; CDR3 protein: CASSPQSGYTF
J gene: TRBJ1-1; V gene: TRBV10-3; D gene: .; clone size: .; CDR3 DNA: TGTGCCATCAGTCCAGTAGGGTCTGAAGCTTTCTTT; CDR3 protein: CAISPVGSEAFF
J gene: TRBJ2-3; V gene: TRBV5-1; D gene: .; clone size: .; CDR3 DNA: TGCGCCAGCAGCTTGGTGGGGTTAAGAGTTACGCAGTATTTT; CDR3 protein: CASSLVGLRVTQYF